This T cell receptor (beta chain) was sequenced during a study of blood T cell repertoires in COVID-19. Background on the study: Acute-phase and convalescent COVID-19 samples originated in the United States, Italy and Spain. PBMCs, B-cell-depleted T cells, or T cells provided the cDNA or gDNA that made up the material.

There are a few counts of this clone. Original data processing: Researchers report that nucleated cell counts were estimated from reference gene primer amplification. Sequencing was performed with immunoSEQ multiplex PCR; in TCRdb, only in-frame clones are kept and a portion is missing. V and J calls plus clone size are reproduced from that table; the DNA served to infer D and trimming. The data contain under 200,000 clones, more than 85% of them seen just once; the ten biggest clones take up approximately 0.62%. The V gene lost 2 bases and the J gene lost 6 bases, with 8 bases spanning the gap. This CDR3 contains 13 residues. The germline V gene encodes CDR1 MDHEN and CDR2 SYDVKM.

Sequenced material: peripheral blood. This TCR came from a man in his sixties with COVID-19, enrolled during active disease. The chain links TRBV28 to TRBJ2-4; D remains ambiguous. This chain's CDR3 is CASSLTEINIQYF. CDR3 DNA: TGTGCCAGCAGTTTAACAGAGATAAACATTCAGTACTTC. The whole variable domain, filled in from reference TRBV28 and TRBJ2-4, reads DVKVTQSSRYLVKRTGEKVFLECVQDMDHENMFWYRQDPGLGLRLIYFSYDVKMKEKGDIPEGYSVSREKKERFSLILESASTNQTSMYLCASSLTEINIQYFGAGTRLSVL.